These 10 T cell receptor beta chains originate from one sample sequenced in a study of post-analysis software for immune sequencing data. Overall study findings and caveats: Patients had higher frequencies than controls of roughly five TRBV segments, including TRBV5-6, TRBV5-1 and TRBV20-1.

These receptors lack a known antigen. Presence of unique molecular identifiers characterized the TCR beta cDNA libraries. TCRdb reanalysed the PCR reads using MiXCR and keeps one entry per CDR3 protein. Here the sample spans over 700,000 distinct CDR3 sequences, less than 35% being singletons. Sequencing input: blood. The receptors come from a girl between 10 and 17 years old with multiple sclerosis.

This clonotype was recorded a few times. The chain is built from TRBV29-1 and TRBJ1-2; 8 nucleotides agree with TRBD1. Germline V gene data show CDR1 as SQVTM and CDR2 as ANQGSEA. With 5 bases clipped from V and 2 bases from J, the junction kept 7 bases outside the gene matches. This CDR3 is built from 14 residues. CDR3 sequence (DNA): TGCAGCGTTCAAAACGGACAGGGAAACTATGGCTACACCTTC. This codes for CSVQNGQGNYGYTF.

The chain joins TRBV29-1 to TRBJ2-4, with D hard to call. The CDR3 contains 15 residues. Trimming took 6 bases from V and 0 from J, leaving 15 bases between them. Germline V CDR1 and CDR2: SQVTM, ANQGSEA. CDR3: CSVRSVLLAKNIQYF. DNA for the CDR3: TGCAGCGTCCGTTCTGTCCTTCTAGCCAAAAACATTCAGTACTTC.

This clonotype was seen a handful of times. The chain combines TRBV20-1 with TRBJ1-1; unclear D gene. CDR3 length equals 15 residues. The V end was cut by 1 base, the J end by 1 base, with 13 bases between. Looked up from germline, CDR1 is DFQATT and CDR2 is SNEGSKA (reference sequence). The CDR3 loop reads CSARGARRENTEAFF. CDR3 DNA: TGCAGTGCTAGAGGGGCGCGTAGGGAGAACACTGAAGCTTTCTTT.

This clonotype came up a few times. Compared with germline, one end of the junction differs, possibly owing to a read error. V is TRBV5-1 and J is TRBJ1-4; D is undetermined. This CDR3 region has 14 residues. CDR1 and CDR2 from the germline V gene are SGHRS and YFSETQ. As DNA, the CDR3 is TGTGCCAGCAGCCTTGACGCAACTAATGAAAAACTGTTTTTT. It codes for CASSLDATNEKLFF.

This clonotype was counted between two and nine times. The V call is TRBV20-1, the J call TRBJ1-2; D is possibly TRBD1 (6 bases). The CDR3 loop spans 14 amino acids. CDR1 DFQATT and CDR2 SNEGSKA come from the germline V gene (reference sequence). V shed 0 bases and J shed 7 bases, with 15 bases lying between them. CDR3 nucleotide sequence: TGCAGTGCTAGAGAGCAGGGGAGTGTGAGTGGCTACACCTTC. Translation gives CSAREQGSVSGYTF.

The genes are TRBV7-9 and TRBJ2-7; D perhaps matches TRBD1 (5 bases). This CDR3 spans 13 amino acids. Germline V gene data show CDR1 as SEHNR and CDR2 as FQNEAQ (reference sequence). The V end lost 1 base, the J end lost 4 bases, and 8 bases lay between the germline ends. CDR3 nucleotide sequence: TGTGCCAGCAGCTTAGGGGGCAGATACGAGCAGTACTTC. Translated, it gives CASSLGGRYEQYF.

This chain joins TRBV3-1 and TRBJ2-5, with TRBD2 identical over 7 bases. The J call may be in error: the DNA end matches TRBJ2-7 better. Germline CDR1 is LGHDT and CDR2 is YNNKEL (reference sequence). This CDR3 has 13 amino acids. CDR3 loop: CASGHRGRDEQYF. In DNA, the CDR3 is TGTGCCAGCGGGCATCGGGGGAGGGACGAGCAGTACTTC.

The CDR3 DNA follows: TGCGCCAGCAGCTTGGCGGCGGCGGGGGAGACCAATGAGCAGTTCTTC. It codes for CASSLAAAGETNEQFF. The chain recombines TRBV5-1 with TRBJ2-1, with TRBD2 identical over 7 bases. With 0 bases clipped from V and 6 bases from J, the junction kept 9 bases outside the gene matches. The germline V gene encodes CDR1 SGHRS and CDR2 YFSETQ. The CDR3 totals 16 residues.

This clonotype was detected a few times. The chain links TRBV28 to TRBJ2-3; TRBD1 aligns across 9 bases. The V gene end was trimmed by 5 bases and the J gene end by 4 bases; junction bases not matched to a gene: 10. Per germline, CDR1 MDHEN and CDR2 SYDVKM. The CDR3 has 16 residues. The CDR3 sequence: CASSPIRDRAADTQYF. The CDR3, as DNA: TGTGCCAGCAGTCCGATCCGGGACAGGGCCGCAGATACGCAGTATTTT.

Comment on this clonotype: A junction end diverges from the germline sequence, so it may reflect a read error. The CDR3, as DNA: TGTGCCAGCAGTGAGTCGGGACAGCCCAACGAGCATTACTTC. It yields the protein CASSESGQPNEHYF. This sequence joins TRBV25-1 and TRBJ2-7, with TRBD1 identical over 7 bases. CDR1 and CDR2 from the germline V gene are MGHDK and SYGVNS. The length of the CDR3 is 14 residues.